This TCR beta chain comes out of a study of blood T cells in healthy people across ages. Findings and caveats of the study: In these data, TCR beta diversity tracked strongly with naive T cell percentage.

Per-sample PBMC isolation yielded at least 7 million cells. The ends were cut back, 4 bases at V and 5 bases at J, with 18 bases in the middle. CDR1 is SGDLS, CDR2 YYNGEE, per germline. The CDR3 length is 15 residues. This clonotype has just a few counts. What it binds is not known. The authors ran a second PCR of roughly 6 to 12 cycles using a sample-barcoded 5' primer and a J-beta primer mix. TCRdb re-called the 5' RACE reads with MiXCR, one entry per CDR3 protein. The data hold 1.4 million or so distinct CDR3 sequences, with 35% to 45% observed a single time. V gene TRBV9 combines with J gene TRBJ1-2; D may be TRBD1 (5 bases). This sequence originates from a woman aged 18-35 years in good health. Material: blood. The CDR3, as DNA: TGTGCCAGCAGCATTCAGGGTGGACTTCCTTATGGCTACACCTTC. Amino acids: CASSIQGGLPYGYTF.